The next 16 T cell receptor beta chains were all read from a single sample in a study of T cell responses to AZD1222 COVID-19 vaccine. Generated by immunoSEQ multiplex PCR, the TCRdb table keeps only in-frame clones and is missing some. The table records 160,000 or so clones, around 90% of them present only once. This material consisted of peripheral blood, taken on day 0 of AZD1222 vaccination. The origin of the receptors is an adult in good health.

The J gene is TRBJ1-5, the V gene TRBV10-2; tentative D call: TRBD1 (5 bases). In germline, CDR1 is WSHSY, CDR2 SAAADI. The CDR3 loop spans 17 amino acids. V lost 4 bases, J lost 3 bases, and 19 bases lay in between. The CDR3 DNA sequence: TGCGCCAGCAGTGTTGGGACCAGTGCGGGGTTCAATCAGCCCCAGCATTTT. Translated: CASSVGTSAGFNQPQHF.

The chain carries TRBV28 and TRBJ1-2; TRBD1 might be the D (6 bases). The CDR3 runs to 17 residues. Trimming removed 5 bases from V and 2 bases from J, with 21 bases in between. Germline V gene sequence: CDR1 MDHEN, CDR2 SYDVKM. CDR3 bases: TGTGCCAGCAGTCCAGCAGCGGGGGCTACTTTCAACTATGGCTACACCTTC. It yields the protein CASSPAAGATFNYGYTF.

This chain links TRBV4-2 with TRBJ1-5; maybe TRBD1 (5 bases). The ends were cut back, 4 bases at V and 0 bases at J, with 13 bases in the middle. Looked up from germline, CDR1 is LGHNA and CDR2 is YNFKEQ. The CDR3 spans 16 residues. CDR3 in DNA: TGTGCCAGCAGCCTCACCCGGGGCGATAGCAATCAGCCCCAGCATTTT. Amino acids: CASSLTRGDSNQPQHF.

This sequence joins TRBV7-3 and TRBJ2-7, with D hard to call. The CDR3 has 13 amino acids. Germline CDR1 reads SGHTA; CDR2 reads FQGTGA. The V end was cut by 7 bases, the J end by 7 bases, with 17 bases between. The CDR3 loop is CASTKWGRQEQYF. CDR3 bases: TGTGCCAGCACCAAATGGGGTAGACAAGAGCAGTACTTC.

The rearrangement uses TRBV3-1 (or the pseudogene TRBV3-2) and TRBJ1-3, with a weak D call TRBD1 (5 bases). V was shortened by 3 bases and J by 0 bases, with 9 bases between the two germline ends. The CDR3 totals 15 residues. Germline V CDR1 and CDR2: LGHDT, YNNKEL (reference sequence). The CDR3: CASSQRQSSGNTIYF. The CDR3 DNA sequence: TGTGCCAGCAGCCAGAGACAGAGCTCTGGAAACACCATATATTTT.

This chain's CDR3 is CASSPPGVYGYTF. The CDR3 coding sequence is TGTGCCAGCAGTCCGCCGGGGGTCTATGGCTACACCTTC. This chain links TRBV28 with TRBJ1-2; the D gene is possibly TRBD1 (5 bases). The CDR3 sequence is 13 residues long. Looked up from germline, CDR1 is MDHEN and CDR2 is SYDVKM. Deletions cut 5 bases from V and 4 bases from J, with 11 bases between.

V is TRBV6-1 and J is TRBJ1-1; 7 bases align to TRBD1. Germline values: CDR1 MNHNS, CDR2 SASEGT. This CDR3 contains 19 residues. V lost 0 bases to trimming and J lost 2 bases; unmatched junction nucleotides: 15. CDR3 coding DNA: TGTGCCAGCAGTGAAGCCCAGGGGCTGTGGGACAGACAAAACACTGAAGCTTTCTTT. Protein product: CASSEAQGLWDRQNTEAFF.

The rearrangement uses TRBV7-2 and TRBJ2-3, with TRBD2 identical over 10 bases. This CDR3 comprises 13 residues. Looked up from germline, CDR1 is SGHTA and CDR2 is FQGNSA. J lost 5 bases, V lost 8 bases, and 4 bases had no gene match. CDR3 coding DNA: TGTGCCAGCGGTCTAGCGGGAGTAGATACGCAGTATTTT. This codes for CASGLAGVDTQYF.

This chain joins TRBV7-2 and TRBJ2-7; 10 bases are a match to TRBD2. Losses at the gene ends were 5 bases for V and 4 bases for J; bases not matched to a gene: 14. CDR3 length: 17 residues. Germline CDR1 SGHTA, CDR2 FQGNSA. CDR3 protein: CASSPLASGRLFYEQYF. In DNA, the CDR3 is TGTGCCAGCAGCCCTTTGGCTAGCGGGAGACTTTTTTACGAGCAGTACTTC.

The rearrangement links TRBV6-5 to TRBJ1-3, with D possibly TRBD1 on 6 matching bases. Germline loops: CDR1 MNHEY, CDR2 SVGAGI. The ends were cut back, 2 bases at V and 4 bases at J, with 15 bases in the middle. The CDR3 contains 16 residues. The CDR3 DNA reads as TGTGCCAGCAGTTACACACAAACAGGGACCGGAAACACCATATATTTT. It encodes CASSYTQTGTGNTIYF.

The rearrangement uses TRBV5-8 and TRBJ2-7; no definite D call. Trimming removed 4 bases from V and 3 bases from J, with 8 bases in between. This CDR3 contains 12 residues. The germline gives CDR1 SGHTS, CDR2 YDEGEE. The DNA for the CDR3 is TGTGCCAGCAGCGAAAGAGGCTACGAGCAGTACGTC. Residues: CASSERGYEQYV.

V usage is TRBV25-1 and J usage is TRBJ1-1; D is possibly TRBD1 (5 bases). CDR3 length: 16 residues. The germline V gene encodes CDR1 MGHDK and CDR2 SYGVNS. The germline V and J ends were trimmed by 3 bases and 4 bases, with 18 bases remaining between them. CDR3 loop: CASSDWGGRAVTEAFF. The CDR3 region has the DNA TGTGCCAGCAGTGATTGGGGTGGCAGGGCGGTCACTGAAGCTTTCTTT.

The J gene is TRBJ1-4, the V gene TRBV5-1, with a possible D match to TRBD1 (5 bases). The CDR3 totals 14 residues. V was cut by 0 bases and J by 8 bases, with 11 bases left in between. CDR1 and CDR2 (germline): SGHRS, YFSETQ. CDR3 in amino acids: CASSLGQGGEKLFF. The DNA of the CDR3 is TGCGCCAGCAGCTTGGGGCAGGGAGGGGAAAAACTGTTTTTT.

In this sample, this clone turned up a few times. The J gene is TRBJ2-3, the V gene TRBV24-1; D assignment may be TRBD1 or TRBD2 (5 bases each). Looked up from germline, CDR1 is KGHDR and CDR2 is SFDVKD. The CDR3 has 16 residues. Deletions cut 4 bases from V and 5 bases from J, with 18 bases between. CDR3 protein: CATSDSGTASGDTQYF. The CDR3 DNA is TGTGCCACCAGTGACTCCGGGACCGCCTCCGGAGATACGCAGTATTTT.

The genes are TRBV7-3 and TRBJ1-2; TRBD1 aligns across 8 bases. Trimming at V came to 5 bases and at J to 7 bases, leaving 6 bases not matched to a gene. The CDR3 has 13 amino acids. Germline V gene lookup returns CDR1 SGHTA and CDR2 FQGTGA. In nucleotides, the CDR3 is TGTGCCAGCAGCATCGGACAGGGACCTGGCTACACCTTC. Translation: CASSIGQGPGYTF.

The V call is TRBV28, the J call TRBJ1-3, with D maybe TRBD1 (5 bases). Germline CDR1 is MDHEN and CDR2 is SYDVKM. The CDR3 runs 15 residues. V was shortened by 5 bases and J by 0 bases, with 11 bases between the two germline ends. Here the CDR3 reads CASSRSGSSGNTIYF. The CDR3, as DNA: TGTGCCAGCAGTCGATCAGGGAGCTCTGGAAACACCATATATTTT. The variable domain in full, completed from reference TRBV28 and TRBJ1-3, reads DVKVTQSSRYLVKRTGEKVFLECVQDMDHENMFWYRQDPGLGLRLIYFSYDVKMKEKGDIPEGYSVSREKKERFSLILESASTNQTSMYLCASSRSGSSGNTIYFGEGSWLTVV.